A single sample is the source of the 10 T cell receptor beta chains below, sequenced in a study of T cells in Graves' hyperthyroidism and ophthalmopathy (dated 2019 in TCRdb). Receptor amplification or capture employed multiplex PCR. For sequencing, an Illumina HiSeq 2000 was employed. TCR beta CDR3 regions were amplified from RNA transcripts. A first-round RT-PCR of the TCR CDR3 used the HTBI primer set with the Qiagen OneStep RT-PCR kit. The public reads were run again by TCRdb, first through fastp at Q25 and then through MiXCR, and only productive beta chains were kept. Rows are unified per CDR3 protein, each entry keeping the most common DNA and genes. The table for this sample lists hundreds of thousands of distinct CDR3 sequences; more than 30% of them were counted only once. The ten top clones hold around 10% of the sample. The sequencing input was blood. The source of these receptors is a man in his late teens or twenties with Graves' hyperthyroidism.

Turning to this clonotype: No conserved phenylalanine or tryptophan is present at the end of the CDR3, so a read error is the likely explanation. The chain joins TRBV7-9 to TRBJ1-2; D might be TRBD1 (6 bases). This CDR3 is 14 amino acids long. CDR1 is SEHNR and CDR2 is FQNEAQ in the germline V gene (reference sequence). The CDR3 reads CASSQLQGIYGYTL. CDR3 coding DNA: TGCGCCAGCAGCCAATTACAGGGCATCTATGGCTACACCCTC.

This clonotype was detected only a few times. The gene calls are TRBV7-2 and TRBJ2-5, with 14 bases aligning to TRBD2. The V gene's germline CDR1 is SGHTA and CDR2 FQGNSA. This CDR3 spans 16 amino acids. J lost 4 bases, V lost 4 bases, and 5 bases had no gene match. CDR3 in DNA: TGTGCCAGCAGCTGGGGGGGACTAGCGGGAGTAGAGACCCAGTACTTC. Protein: CASSWGGLAGVETQYF.

The J gene is TRBJ1-6, the V gene TRBV6-5; D is uncertain. The CDR3 has 14 residues. The germline V gene encodes CDR1 MNHEY and CDR2 SVGAGI. V lost 2 bases and J lost 3, with 5 bases in between. CDR3 loop: CASSYGDYNSPLHF. CDR3 sequence (DNA): TGTGCCAGCAGTTACGGCGACTATAATTCACCCCTCCACTTT.

The table lists this clonotype with a few counts. The chain links TRBV6-5 to TRBJ1-2; 10 bases map to TRBD1. The CDR3 consists of 15 residues. The junction had 8 bases not matched to a gene; V was cut back by 6 bases and J by 4 bases. Germline V gene data show CDR1 as MNHEY and CDR2 as SVGAGI. DNA of the CDR3: TGTGCCAGCAGCCAGACAGGGGGCGAACTCTATGGCTACACCTTC. Its translation: CASSQTGGELYGYTF.

The CDR3 coding sequence is TGTGCCAGCAGTTTCAGGGAGACATTCCCTGAAGCTTTCTTT. Translation: CASSFRETFPEAFF. The chain employs TRBV12-3 or TRBV12-4 and TRBJ1-1, with a tentative D call TRBD1 (5 bases). This CDR3 comprises 14 residues. Trimming removed 3 bases from V and 6 bases from J, with 14 bases in between.

This clonotype occurred many times. V is TRBV29-1 and J is TRBJ1-1, with D hard to call. Germline assignment: CDR1 SQVTM and CDR2 ANQGSEA. V was clipped by 1 base and J by 1 base, with 7 bases between them. The CDR3 sequence is 13 residues long. The CDR3 nucleotides read TGCAGCGTTGAAGGAGGGCGGAACACTGAAGCTTTCTTT. Residues: CSVEGGRNTEAFF.

The V gene is TRBV5-1, the J gene TRBJ2-7; 10 bases map to TRBD2. Per the germline V gene, CDR1 is SGHRS and CDR2 is YFSETQ. This CDR3 has 15 residues. The V segment lost 0 bases and the J segment 4 bases; nucleotides outside the gene matches: 4. In nucleotides, the CDR3 is TGCGCCAGCAGCTTGGAGGGTAGCGGGAGGTACGAGCAGTACTTC. It codes for CASSLEGSGRYEQYF.

This clonotype was counted ten times or more. The chain uses TRBV2 and TRBJ1-1; D is ambiguous. This CDR3 contains 14 residues. Trimming took 2 bases from V and 1 from J, leaving 8 bases between them. In germline, CDR1 is SNHLY, CDR2 FYNNEI. The CDR3, as DNA: TGTGCCAGCAGTGAATTGGGCGGGAACACTGAAGCTTTCTTT. Protein sequence: CASSELGGNTEAFF.

As concerns this clonotype: A read error may account for a junction end that differs from germline. This chain links TRBV7-7 with TRBJ1-1; D is possibly TRBD1 (6 bases). The length of the CDR3 is 15 residues. Germline CDR1 SSHAT, CDR2 FNYEAQ (reference sequence). The CDR3: CASSLGGKGGTEAFF. In DNA form, the CDR3 reads TGTGCTAGCAGCTTAGGGGGGAAGGGGGGGACTGAAGCTTTCTTT.

This chain connects TRBV24-1 to TRBJ2-5, with TRBD2 as a possible D gene (5 bases). The DNA matches TRBJ2-1 better at its end, which makes the J call doubtful. Germline assignment: CDR1 KGHDR and CDR2 SFDVKD. The length of the CDR3 is 12 residues. The CDR3 reads CATSDRGNEQFF. The CDR3 nucleotides read TGTGCCACCAGTGATCGGGGCAATGAGCAGTTCTTC.